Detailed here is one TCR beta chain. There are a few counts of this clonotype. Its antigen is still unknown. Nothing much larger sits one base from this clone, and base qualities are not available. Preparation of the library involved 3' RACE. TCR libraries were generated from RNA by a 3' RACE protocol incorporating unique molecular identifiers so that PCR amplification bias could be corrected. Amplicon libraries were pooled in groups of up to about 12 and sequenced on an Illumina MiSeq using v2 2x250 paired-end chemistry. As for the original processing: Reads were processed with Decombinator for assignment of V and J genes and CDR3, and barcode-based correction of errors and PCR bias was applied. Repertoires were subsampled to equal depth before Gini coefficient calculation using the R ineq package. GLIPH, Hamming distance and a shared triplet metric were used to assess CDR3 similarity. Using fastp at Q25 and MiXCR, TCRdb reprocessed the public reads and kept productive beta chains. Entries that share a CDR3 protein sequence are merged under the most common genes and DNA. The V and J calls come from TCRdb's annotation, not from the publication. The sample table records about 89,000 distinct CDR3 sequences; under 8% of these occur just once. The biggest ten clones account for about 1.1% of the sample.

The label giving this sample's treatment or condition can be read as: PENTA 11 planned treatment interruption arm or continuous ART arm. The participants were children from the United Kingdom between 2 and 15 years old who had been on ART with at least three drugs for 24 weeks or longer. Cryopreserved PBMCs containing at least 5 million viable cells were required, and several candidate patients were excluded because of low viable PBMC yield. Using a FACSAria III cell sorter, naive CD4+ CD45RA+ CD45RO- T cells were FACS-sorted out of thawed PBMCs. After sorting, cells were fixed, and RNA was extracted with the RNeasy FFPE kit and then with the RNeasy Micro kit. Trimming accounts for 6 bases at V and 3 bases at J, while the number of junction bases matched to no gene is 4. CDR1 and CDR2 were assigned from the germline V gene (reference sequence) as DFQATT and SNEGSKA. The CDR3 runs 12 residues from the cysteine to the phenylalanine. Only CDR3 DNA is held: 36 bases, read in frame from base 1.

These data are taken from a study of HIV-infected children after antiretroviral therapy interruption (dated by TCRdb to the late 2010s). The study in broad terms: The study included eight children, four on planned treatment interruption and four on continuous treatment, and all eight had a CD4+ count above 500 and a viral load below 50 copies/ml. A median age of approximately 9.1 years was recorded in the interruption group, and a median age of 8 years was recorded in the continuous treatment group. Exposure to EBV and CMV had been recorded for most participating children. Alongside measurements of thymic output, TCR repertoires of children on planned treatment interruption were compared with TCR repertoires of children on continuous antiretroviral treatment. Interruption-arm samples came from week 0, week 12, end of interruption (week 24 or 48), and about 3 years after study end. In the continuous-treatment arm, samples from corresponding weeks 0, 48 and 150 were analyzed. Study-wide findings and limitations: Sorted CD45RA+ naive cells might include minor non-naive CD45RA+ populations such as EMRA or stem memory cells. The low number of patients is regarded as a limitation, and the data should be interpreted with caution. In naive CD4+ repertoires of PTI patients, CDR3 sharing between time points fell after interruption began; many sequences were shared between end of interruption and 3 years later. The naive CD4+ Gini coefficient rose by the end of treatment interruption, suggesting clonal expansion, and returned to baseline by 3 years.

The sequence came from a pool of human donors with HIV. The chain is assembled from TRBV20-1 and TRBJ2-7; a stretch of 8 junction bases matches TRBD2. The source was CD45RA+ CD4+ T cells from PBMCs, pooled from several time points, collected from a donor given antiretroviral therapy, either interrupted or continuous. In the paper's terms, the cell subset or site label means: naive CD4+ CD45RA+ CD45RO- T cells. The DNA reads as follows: TGCAGTGCGATGGGACTAGTCTACGAGCAGTACTTC. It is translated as CSAMGLVYEQYF.